The 29 T cell receptor beta chains given below trace back to one sample, sequenced in a study of vaccination and CD4 T cells after COVID-19. The treatment here: 10-day PBMC culture with coronavirus spike peptide pools or control peptides (ViraFEST assay). Cultured CD4+ T cell DNA underwent sequencing with the Oncomine TCR Beta short-read assay. MiXCR was run by TCRdb on the PCR reads, yielding one entry per CDR3 protein. This sample yields about 12,000 distinct CDR3 sequences, of which 55% to 65% are seen a single time; around 7.5% belongs to the top ten. These receptors' targets are unknown. The sample in question was CD4+ T cells from blood, cultured in vitro, obtained before SARS-CoV-2 vaccination. The origin of the receptors is a human donor who had recovered from COVID-19.

The chain links TRBV28 to TRBJ1-2; the D is unclear. Germline V gives CDR1 MDHEN, CDR2 SYDVKM. Trimming pared 6 bases from V and 1 base from J, leaving 18 bases between. This CDR3 has 16 residues. The CDR3 DNA follows: TGTGCCAGCAGCCGAACCAATGGGCCCTTTAACTATGGCTACACCTTC. Translated, it gives CASSRTNGPFNYGYTF.

V gene TRBV25-1 combines with J gene TRBJ1-2, with D unclear. In germline, CDR1 is MGHDK, CDR2 SYGVNS. The CDR3 length is 16 residues. The V end lost 3 bases, the J end lost 0 bases, and 14 bases lay between the germline ends. The CDR3 bases are TGTGCCAGCAGTGATCGACGGGCTGGGGCTAACTATGGCTACACCTTC. It codes for CASSDRRAGANYGYTF.

This clonotype came up once. The chain uses TRBV7-9 and TRBJ2-2, with 9 positions matching TRBD1. J gave up 6 bases and V 2 bases, and 4 bases lay outside the gene matches. The V gene's germline CDR1 is SEHNR and CDR2 FQNEAQ (reference sequence). This CDR3 is 15 amino acids long. CDR3 nucleotides: TGTGCCAGCAGCTTACCGGGACAGGGCCCCGGGGAGCTGTTTTTT. This translates into CASSLPGQGPGELFF.

CDR3 DNA: TGTGCCTGGAGTGTTCTAGCGGGCCCCCAGGATACGCAGTATTTT. Protein sequence: CAWSVLAGPQDTQYF. The genes are TRBV30 and TRBJ2-3; 8 nucleotides line up with TRBD2. Per germline, CDR1 GTSNPN and CDR2 SVGIG (reference sequence). The ends lost 0 bases at V and 6 bases at J; junction bases unmatched: 8. There are 15 residues in the CDR3. Variable domain in full (rest from reference TRBV30 and TRBJ2-3): SQTIHQWPATLVQPVGSPLSLECTVEGTSNPNLYWYRQAAGRGLQLLFYSVGIGQISSEVPQNLSASRPQDRQFILSSKKLLLSDSGFYLCAWSVLAGPQDTQYFGPGTRLTVL.

The chain combines TRBV4-1 with TRBJ1-6; D gene ambiguous. Trimming cost V 1 base and J 0 bases, with 13 bases left between them. The CDR3 has 18 amino acids. CDR1 is MGHRA and CDR2 is YSYEKL in the germline V gene. The CDR3 is CASSQGRRLDSYNSPLHF. CDR3 nucleotide sequence: TGCGCCAGCAGCCAAGGTCGACGGCTAGACTCCTATAATTCACCCCTCCACTTT.

The chain uses TRBV7-2 and TRBJ1-5; D remains ambiguous. V shed 3 bases and J shed 3 bases, with 6 bases lying between them. The CDR3 covers 13 residues. The germline gives CDR1 SGHTA, CDR2 FQGNSA. DNA for the CDR3: TGTGCCAGCAGCTTCCTCGTCAATCAGCCCCAGCATTTT. This translates into CASSFLVNQPQHF.

The rearrangement uses TRBV10-3 and TRBJ1-1; unclear D gene. The CDR3 covers 17 residues. Per germline, CDR1 ENHRY and CDR2 SYGVKD. V lost 0 bases to trimming and J lost 1 base, with 15 bases between them. The CDR3 loop reads CAISESWAEGENTEAFF. DNA of the CDR3: TGTGCCATCAGTGAGTCGTGGGCAGAGGGAGAGAACACTGAAGCTTTCTTT.

This clonotype appeared a few times. V gene TRBV20-1 combines with J gene TRBJ1-5; D gene ambiguous. Looked up from germline, CDR1 is DFQATT and CDR2 is SNEGSKA (reference sequence). The CDR3 loop spans 13 amino acids. Trimming shortened V by 3 bases and J by 6 bases, and 12 bases separated the two germline ends. CDR3 coding DNA: TGCAGTGCTAGCTCTGGTATTCTTCAGCCCCAGCATTTT. It specifies CSASSGILQPQHF.

The CDR3 DNA reads as TGTGCCTGGAGTGTACAGGGGCCCGGGATCAAGTACTTC. Protein sequence: CAWSVQGPGIKYF. The chain couples TRBV30 to TRBJ2-7; TRBD1 agrees at 7 bases. This CDR3 has 13 residues. Germline trimming cut 0 bases from V and 11 bases from J; bases unmatched to any gene: 10. The germline gives CDR1 GTSNPN, CDR2 SVGIG (reference sequence).

This clonotype was counted only a few times. The V and J genes are TRBV7-2 and TRBJ2-7, with 10 bases that match TRBD2. The CDR3 runs to 15 residues. Unmatched junction bases numbered 4, after V lost 1 base and J lost 4 bases. Germline lookup yields CDR1 SGHTA and CDR2 FQGNSA. This chain's CDR3 is CASSLGASGRYEQYF. Here the CDR3 DNA reads TGTGCCAGCAGCTTAGGGGCTAGCGGGAGATACGAGCAGTACTTC. Full variable domain (outside the CDR3, taken from reference TRBV7-2 and TRBJ2-7): GAGVSQSPSNKVTEKGKDVELRCDPISGHTALYWYRQSLGQGLEFLIYFQGNSAPDKSGLPSDRFSAERTGGSVSTLTIQRTQQEDSAVYLCASSLGASGRYEQYFGPGTRLTVT.

This clonotype has more than one count but fewer than ten. This chain uses TRBV20-1 with TRBJ1-5; unclear D gene. The germline V and J ends were trimmed by 4 bases and 3 bases, with 7 bases remaining between them. CDR1 is DFQATT and CDR2 is SNEGSKA in the germline V gene (reference sequence). The CDR3 totals 12 residues. For the CDR3, the DNA is TGCAGTGCTAACGGGAACAATCAGCCCCAGCATTTT. Protein: CSANGNNQPQHF.

The genes are TRBV6-1 and TRBJ2-7, with 8 positions matching TRBD1. This CDR3 has 16 residues. With 5 bases clipped from V and 0 bases from J, the junction kept 9 bases outside the gene matches. Germline assignment: CDR1 MNHNS and CDR2 SASEGT. CDR3 amino acids: CASSPISTGDSYEQYF. The CDR3 DNA reads TGTGCCAGCAGTCCAATCTCGACAGGGGACTCCTACGAGCAGTACTTC.

J is TRBJ1-5 and V is TRBV27; D is unclear. The CDR3 extends over 15 amino acids. Trimming took off 2 bases at V and 4 bases at J, with 12 bases between the two ends. Germline-derived CDR1 and CDR2 are MNHEY and SMNVEV (reference sequence). CDR3 amino acids: CASSLVGPANQPQHF. CDR3 DNA: TGTGCCAGCAGTTTAGTAGGGCCTGCGAATCAGCCCCAGCATTTT.

V gene TRBV2 combines with J gene TRBJ1-1, with a possible D match to TRBD1 (6 bases). Germline lookup yields CDR1 SNHLY and CDR2 FYNNEI. Trimming removed 2 bases from V and 5 bases from J, with 12 bases in between. The CDR3 loop spans 14 amino acids. CDR3 sequence reads: CASSEILGATEAFF. CDR3 coding DNA: TGTGCCAGCAGTGAAATACTGGGGGCAACTGAAGCTTTCTTT.

The CDR3 DNA reads as TGTGCCAGCTTCGACAGGGACATTAGCTATGGCTACACCTTC. This codes for CASFDRDISYGYTF. The V gene is TRBV12-3 or TRBV12-4, the J gene TRBJ1-2, with TRBD1 matching 7 bases. CDR3 length: 14 residues. The V segment lost 8 bases and the J segment 4 bases; nucleotides outside the gene matches: 10.

The chain employs TRBV5-4 and TRBJ2-2; 12 bases line up with TRBD1. Unmatched junction bases numbered 6, after V lost 5 bases and J lost 4 bases. Germline V gene sequence: CDR1 SGHNT, CDR2 YYREEE (reference sequence). This CDR3 contains 16 residues. CDR3 amino acids: CASRKGDRGLTGELFF. CDR3 in DNA: TGTGCCAGCAGGAAGGGGGACAGGGGGCTCACCGGGGAGCTGTTTTTT.

The V and J genes are TRBV20-1 and TRBJ2-1; D possibly uses TRBD1 or TRBD2 (5 bases each). Germline V gene data show CDR1 as DFQATT and CDR2 as SNEGSKA (reference sequence). V was pared by 5 bases and J by 4 bases, with 9 bases between. There are 12 residues in the CDR3. For the CDR3, the DNA is TGCAGTGCTGAGGGGCGTTACAATGAGCAGTTCTTC. This gives the protein CSAEGRYNEQFF.

This clonotype has a handful of counts. The chain carries TRBV6-1 and TRBJ1-4; weak D call: TRBD1 (5 bases). The CDR3 length is 13 residues. Germline CDR1 and CDR2: MNHNS and SASEGT. Trimming removed 6 bases from V and 8 bases from J, with 13 bases in between. CDR3 sequence (DNA): TGTGCCAGCAGAATGGGGGGTAGCGAAAAACTGTTTTTT. Residues: CASRMGGSEKLFF.

The V and J genes are TRBV12-3 or TRBV12-4 and TRBJ1-3; no clear D gene. The CDR3 extends over 16 amino acids. Trimming took off 2 bases at V and 0 bases at J, with 11 bases between the two ends. The CDR3 loop is CASSLNGVNSGNTIYF. CDR3 DNA sequence: TGTGCCAGCAGTTTAAACGGCGTTAACTCTGGAAACACCATATATTTT.

The chain carries TRBV24-1 and TRBJ2-1; possibly TRBD1 or TRBD2 for D (5 bases each). Germline loops: CDR1 KGHDR, CDR2 SFDVKD. V gave up 4 bases and J gave up 0 bases, with 18 bases separating them. The CDR3 loop spans 18 amino acids. In DNA form, the CDR3 reads TGTGCCACCAGTGACACCCTACGGGGCTTGAGCTCCTACAATGAGCAGTTCTTC. This gives the protein CATSDTLRGLSSYNEQFF.

This clonotype was seen more than once but under ten times. V and J are TRBV6-1 and TRBJ2-3, with D hard to call. Germline CDR1 reads MNHNS; CDR2 reads SASEGT. V lost 6 bases to trimming and J lost 4 bases, with 14 bases between them. The CDR3 consists of 14 residues. CDR3 in DNA: TGTGCCAGCAGCCGTATTGGGGTTGCAGATACGCAGTATTTT. Translation: CASSRIGVADTQYF.

This clonotype turned up a few times. The rearrangement uses TRBV30 and TRBJ1-6; 9 bases line up with TRBD1. The CDR3 extends over 15 amino acids. In germline, CDR1 is GTSNPN, CDR2 SVGIG (reference sequence). Losses at the gene ends were 3 bases for V and 10 bases for J; bases not matched to a gene: 10. The chain's CDR3 is CAWRDRGSPSSPLHF. The CDR3, as DNA: TGTGCCTGGAGGGACAGGGGTTCGCCTAGCTCACCCCTCCACTTT.

The rearrangement links TRBV7-3 to TRBJ2-2; 13 nucleotides align to TRBD2. Germline V gene sequence: CDR1 SGHTA, CDR2 FQGTGA. Trimming cost V 5 bases and J 4 bases; bases outside gene matches: 7. The CDR3 covers 17 residues. DNA of the CDR3: TGTGCCAGCAGCCGGACTAGCGGGGGTGGGTCCACCGGGGAGCTGTTTTTT. Amino acid sequence: CASSRTSGGGSTGELFF.

This chain links TRBV6-1 with TRBJ2-5; tentative D call: TRBD1 (5 bases). The CDR3 runs 14 residues. Trimming cost V 6 bases and J 4 bases, with 15 bases left between them. Looked up from germline, CDR1 is MNHNS and CDR2 is SASEGT. Here the CDR3 DNA reads TGTGCCAGCAGGGCCCGACAGAATACAGAGACCCAGTACTTC. It specifies CASRARQNTETQYF.

In its sample, this clonotype is medium-sized. V is TRBV7-2 and J is TRBJ2-7, with 7 bases that match TRBD1. The CDR3 totals 16 residues. The V segment lost 4 bases and the J segment 0 bases; nucleotides outside the gene matches: 9. Germline loops: CDR1 SGHTA, CDR2 FQGNSA. As DNA, the CDR3 is TGTGCCAGCAGCTCTACCGGGACAGTGAGCTCCTACGAGCAGTACTTC. This translates into CASSSTGTVSSYEQYF.

The chain couples TRBV7-3 to TRBJ2-3; TRBD2 matches at 7 bases. CDR3 size: 13 residues. V lost 11 bases and J lost 3; bases outside the gene matches: 8. From germline, CDR1 is SGHTA and CDR2 FQGTGA. CDR3 DNA: TGTGCCTCGCAGCTTAGCGGGACAGATACGCAGTATTTT. Translating gives CASQLSGTDTQYF.

V is TRBV20-1 and J is TRBJ1-1; D gene ambiguous. V was clipped by 4 bases and J by 0 bases, with 27 bases between them. Germline assignment: CDR1 DFQATT and CDR2 SNEGSKA (reference sequence). The CDR3 consists of 19 residues. The DNA of the CDR3 is TGCAGTGCTATCGCCCCGCGCAGGAGCCGAGAGCCCATGAACACTGAAGCTTTCTTT. This gives the protein CSAIAPRRSREPMNTEAFF.

This chain connects TRBV5-3 to TRBJ1-5; D not resolved. TRBV5-3 is given ORF status, its function remaining uncertain. This CDR3 comprises 15 residues. V was pared by 3 bases and J by 2 bases, with 12 bases between. Here the CDR3 DNA reads TGTGCCAGAAGCTCCCCACGTTGTGGCAATCAGCCCCAGCATTTT. Its translation: CARSSPRCGNQPQHF.

CDR3 nucleotide sequence: TGCAGTGCTCCAACAGGGGTAATCAATCAGCCCCAGCATTTT. Translated: CSAPTGVINQPQHF. The rearrangement joins TRBV20-1 to TRBJ1-5, with 7 bases lining up with TRBD1. Unmatched junction bases numbered 7, after V lost 5 bases and J lost 3 bases. Germline V CDR1 and CDR2: DFQATT, SNEGSKA (reference sequence). The CDR3 has 14 amino acids.